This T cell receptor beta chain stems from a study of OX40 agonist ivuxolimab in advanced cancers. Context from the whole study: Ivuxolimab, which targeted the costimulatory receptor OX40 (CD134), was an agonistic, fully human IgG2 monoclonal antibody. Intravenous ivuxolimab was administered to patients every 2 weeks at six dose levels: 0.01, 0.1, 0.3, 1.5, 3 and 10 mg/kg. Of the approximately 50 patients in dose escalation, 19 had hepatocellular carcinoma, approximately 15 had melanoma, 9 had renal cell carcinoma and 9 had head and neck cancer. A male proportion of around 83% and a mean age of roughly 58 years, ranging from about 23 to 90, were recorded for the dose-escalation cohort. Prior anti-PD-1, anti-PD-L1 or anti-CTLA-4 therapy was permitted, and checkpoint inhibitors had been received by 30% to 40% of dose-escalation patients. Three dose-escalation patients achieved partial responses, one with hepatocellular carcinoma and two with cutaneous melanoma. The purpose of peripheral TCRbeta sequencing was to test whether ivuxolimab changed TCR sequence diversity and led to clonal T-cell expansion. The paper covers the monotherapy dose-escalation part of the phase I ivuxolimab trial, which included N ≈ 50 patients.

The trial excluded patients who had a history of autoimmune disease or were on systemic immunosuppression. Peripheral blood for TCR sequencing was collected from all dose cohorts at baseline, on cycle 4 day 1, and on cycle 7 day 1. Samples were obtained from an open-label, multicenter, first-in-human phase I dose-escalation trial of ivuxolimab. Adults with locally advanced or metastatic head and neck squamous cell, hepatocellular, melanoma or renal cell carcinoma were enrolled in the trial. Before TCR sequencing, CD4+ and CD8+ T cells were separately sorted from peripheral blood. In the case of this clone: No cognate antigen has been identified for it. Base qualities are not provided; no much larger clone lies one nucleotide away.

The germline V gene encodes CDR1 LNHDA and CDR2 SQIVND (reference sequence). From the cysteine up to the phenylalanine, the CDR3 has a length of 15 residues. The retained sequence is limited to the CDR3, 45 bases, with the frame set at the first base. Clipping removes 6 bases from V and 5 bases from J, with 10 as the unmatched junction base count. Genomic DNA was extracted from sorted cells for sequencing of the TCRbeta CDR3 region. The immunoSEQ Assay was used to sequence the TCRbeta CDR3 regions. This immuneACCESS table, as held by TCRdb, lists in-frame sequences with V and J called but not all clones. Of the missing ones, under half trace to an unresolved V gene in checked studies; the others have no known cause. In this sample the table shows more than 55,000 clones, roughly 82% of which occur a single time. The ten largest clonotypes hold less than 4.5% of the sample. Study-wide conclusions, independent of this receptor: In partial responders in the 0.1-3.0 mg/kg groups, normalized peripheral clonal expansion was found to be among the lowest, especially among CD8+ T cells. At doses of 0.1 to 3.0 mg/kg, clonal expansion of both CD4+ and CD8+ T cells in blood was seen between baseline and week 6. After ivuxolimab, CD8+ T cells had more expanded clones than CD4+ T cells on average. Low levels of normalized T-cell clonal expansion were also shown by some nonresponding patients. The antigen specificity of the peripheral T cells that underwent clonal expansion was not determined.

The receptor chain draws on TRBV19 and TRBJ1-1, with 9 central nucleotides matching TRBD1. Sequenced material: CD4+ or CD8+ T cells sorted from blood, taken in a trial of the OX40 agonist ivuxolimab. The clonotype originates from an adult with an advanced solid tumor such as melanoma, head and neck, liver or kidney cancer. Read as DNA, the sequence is TGTGCCAGTAGGCAACAGGGGGCTGGGAAGACTGAAGCTTTCTTT. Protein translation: CASRQQGAGKTEAFF.